This T cell receptor beta chain was found in a study of PD-L1 blockade in urothelial cancer. Whole-study context: Each patient had 0 to 3 earlier chemotherapy regimens. Counts from blood samples showed a median of roughly 130,000 T cells. Blood analysis took place 3 weeks (second dose) and 6 weeks after treatment start.

The CDR3 is 15 residues long. Germline V lookup: CDR1 SGHTA, CDR2 FQGNSA. V was trimmed by 2 bases and J by 4 bases, leaving 14 bases between them. The investigators introduced synthetic TCR analog templates into each PCR as spikes. Some clones are missing from TCRdb's copy, which holds only in-frame ones; the method was immunoSEQ multiplex PCR. The profile shows some 84,000 clones, 87% of them singletons. The sequence was collected from a woman aged 70-85 years with urothelial cancer. The sample here was PBMCs, taken around atezolizumab (anti-PD-L1) treatment. The rearrangement uses TRBV7-2 and TRBJ1-1; D ambiguous. The CDR3 region has the DNA TGTGCCAGCAGCTTAACAGAAATCCCACTCACTGAAGCTTTCTTT. This gives the protein CASSLTEIPLTEAFF.